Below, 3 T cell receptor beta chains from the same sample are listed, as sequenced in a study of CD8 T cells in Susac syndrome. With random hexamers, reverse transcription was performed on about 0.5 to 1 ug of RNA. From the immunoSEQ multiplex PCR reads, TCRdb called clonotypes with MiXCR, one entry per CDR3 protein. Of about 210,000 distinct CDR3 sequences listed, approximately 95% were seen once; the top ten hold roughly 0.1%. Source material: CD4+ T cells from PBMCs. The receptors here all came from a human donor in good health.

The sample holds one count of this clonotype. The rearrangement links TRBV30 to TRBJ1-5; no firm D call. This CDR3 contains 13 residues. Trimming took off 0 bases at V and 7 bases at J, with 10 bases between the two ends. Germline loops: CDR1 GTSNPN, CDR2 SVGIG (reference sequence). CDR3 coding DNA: TGTGCCTGGAGTGTAACCGCCCGACAGCCCCAGCATTTT. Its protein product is CAWSVTARQPQHF.

CDR3 DNA: TGTGCCAGCAGTTCTCTTGAGGCTAGCGCAGATACGCAGTATTTT. Amino acid sequence: CASSSLEASADTQYF. The chain couples TRBV12-3 or TRBV12-4 to TRBJ2-3, with D tentatively TRBD2 (6 bases). CDR3 length equals 15 residues. Trimming pared 4 bases from V and 4 bases from J, leaving 15 bases between.

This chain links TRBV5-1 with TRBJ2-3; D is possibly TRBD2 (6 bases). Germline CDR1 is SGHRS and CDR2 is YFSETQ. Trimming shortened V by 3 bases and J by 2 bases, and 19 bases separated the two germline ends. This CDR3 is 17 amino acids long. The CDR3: CASSSRGFKALTDTQYF. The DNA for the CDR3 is TGCGCCAGCAGCTCGCGGGGCTTTAAGGCGCTCACAGATACGCAGTATTTT.